This T cell receptor beta chain stems from a study of CD8 T cells in Susac syndrome. The study's findings and limits: That the number of individuals in its TCR sequencing and HLA analysis was relatively small was acknowledged by the study.

The CDR3 runs 15 residues. Germline values: CDR1 SGHRS, CDR2 YFSETQ. V shed 3 bases, J shed 2 bases, and the junction held 5 bases outside the gene matches. Random hexamers were used to reverse transcribe an amount of about 0.45 to 1 ug RNA. The CDR3 of TCR beta was amplified by immunoSEQ multiplex PCR across 54 Vbeta and 13 Jbeta. One entry per CDR3 protein results from TCRdb running MiXCR on the immunoSEQ multiplex PCR reads. The repertoire consists of 150,000 to 200,000 distinct CDR3 sequences, with over 85% occurring once and the leading ten covering more than 0.08%. Of note for this clonotype: The antigen is undetermined.

Sequencing of TCR beta drew on CD8+ and CD4+ T cells from blood. The chain employs TRBV5-1 and TRBJ1-2, with 9 bases matching TRBD1. Sequenced material: CD4+ T cells from PBMCs. The receptor's source is a human donor with multiple sclerosis. This CDR3 is CASSSGQGLNYGYTF. As DNA, the CDR3 is TGCGCCAGCAGCTCCGGACAGGGGTTGAACTATGGCTACACCTTC.